The 24 T cell receptor beta chains given below trace back to one sample, sequenced in a study of blood T cell repertoires in COVID-19. Repertoires were generated with immunoSEQ multiplex PCR, while TCRdb's copy carries only in-frame clones and drops some. This sample has about 150,000 clones, with around 83% found just once. The sequenced sample was PBMCs or T cells enriched from blood (not recorded which). The source of these receptors is a woman between 45 and 60 years old who had been exposed to COVID-19.

The J gene is TRBJ2-2, the V gene TRBV11-2, with 7 bases fitting TRBD1. Germline V lookup: CDR1 SGHAT, CDR2 FQNNGV. The J segment lost 5 bases and the V segment lost 0 bases, leaving 3 bases of the junction unmatched. This CDR3 has 15 residues. CDR3 nucleotide sequence: TGTGCCAGCAGCTTAGAACAGGGGAATACCGGGGAGCTGTTTTTT. It is translated as CASSLEQGNTGELFF.

The V gene is TRBV2, the J gene TRBJ1-5; no clear D. The V gene's germline CDR1 is SNHLY and CDR2 FYNNEI. This CDR3 region has 16 residues. Trimming pared 5 bases from V and 4 bases from J, leaving 18 bases between. For the CDR3, the DNA is TGTGCCAGCAGTCACCCAAACGGAGGGATGAATCAGCCCCAGCATTTT. Protein: CASSHPNGGMNQPQHF.

This rearrangement joins TRBV4-1 to TRBJ2-1, with D tentatively TRBD2 (6 bases). Trimming took 2 bases from V and 10 from J, leaving 9 bases between them. Germline V lookup: CDR1 MGHRA, CDR2 YSYEKL. The CDR3 is 12 amino acids. The CDR3 region has the DNA TGCGCCAGCAGCCAAATTAGCGGAGAGCAGTTCTTC. Translating gives CASSQISGEQFF.

The chain has TRBV10-3 and TRBJ2-6; TRBD2 aligns across 8 bases. The CDR3 runs 15 residues. V trimming: 8 bases; J trimming: 0 bases; junction bases outside the gene matches: 3. Per the germline V gene, CDR1 is ENHRY and CDR2 is SYGVKD. The CDR3 DNA sequence: TGTGCCATCGCGGGGGGTGGCTCTGGGGCCAACGTCCTGACTTTC. Its protein is CAIAGGGSGANVLTF.

This chain uses TRBV9 with TRBJ2-1; 8 nucleotides agree with TRBD2. J gave up 7 bases and V 0 bases, and 6 bases lay outside the gene matches. The germline V gene encodes CDR1 SGDLS and CDR2 YYNGEE. The CDR3 extends over 15 amino acids. The DNA of the CDR3 is TGTGCCAGCAGCGTAGGGCTAGCGGGTAGGAATGAGCAGTTCTTC. Its translation: CASSVGLAGRNEQFF.

This clone was picked up one time. V usage is TRBV5-6 and J usage is TRBJ2-5, with TRBD1 identical over 10 bases. This CDR3 region has 15 residues. CDR1 SGHDT and CDR2 YYEEEE come from the germline V gene. Germline trimming cut 4 bases from V and 5 bases from J; bases unmatched to any gene: 8. The CDR3 region is CASSHGTGARETQYF. The DNA of the CDR3 is TGTGCCAGCAGCCACGGGACAGGGGCCCGGGAGACCCAGTACTTC. Supplemented by reference TRBV5-6 and TRBJ2-5, the full variable domain reads DAGVTQSPTHLIKTRGQQVTLRCSPKSGHDTVSWYQQALGQGPQFIFQYYEEEERQRGNFPDRFSGHQFPNYSSELNVNALLLGDSALYLCASSHGTGARETQYFGPGTRLLVL.

V and J are TRBV2 and TRBJ2-1, with 12 bases identical to TRBD2. The CDR3 runs to 15 residues. J lost 4 bases, V lost 6 bases, and 4 bases had no gene match. The germline V gene encodes CDR1 SNHLY and CDR2 FYNNEI. CDR3 in amino acids: CASRLGTSGYNEQFF. The CDR3 coding sequence is TGTGCCAGCAGGCTCGGGACTAGCGGGTACAATGAGCAGTTCTTC.

The rearrangement links TRBV19 to TRBJ1-5; TRBD1 is a possible D gene (6 bases). The V and J ends lost 5 bases and 4 bases respectively, with 18 bases between them. The CDR3 is made up of 16 amino acids. CDR1 and CDR2 from the germline V gene are LNHDA and SQIVND (reference sequence). CDR3 sequence reads: CASSFHRTAINQPQHF. The CDR3 nucleotides are TGTGCCAGTAGTTTCCATCGGACAGCAATAAATCAGCCCCAGCATTTT.

The rearrangement links TRBV7-2 to TRBJ1-3, with a tentative D call TRBD1 (6 bases). The CDR3 contains 18 residues. The germline CDR1 and CDR2 sequences are SGHTA and FQGNSA. V dropped 0 bases and J dropped 0 bases, with 15 bases sitting between them. The CDR3 protein is CASSLAGTRGSSGNTIYF. As DNA, the CDR3 is TGTGCCAGCAGCTTAGCAGGGACCAGGGGTTCCTCTGGAAACACCATATATTTT. The complete variable domain, with remaining parts taken from reference TRBV7-2 and TRBJ1-3, reads GAGVSQSPSNKVTEKGKDVELRCDPISGHTALYWYRQSLGQGLEFLIYFQGNSAPDKSGLPSDRFSAERTGGSVSTLTIQRTQQEDSAVYLCASSLAGTRGSSGNTIYFGEGSWLTVV.

The chain uses TRBV12-3 or TRBV12-4 and TRBJ1-2, with 12 bases lining up with TRBD1. J gave up 7 bases and V 6 bases, and 3 bases lay outside the gene matches. The CDR3 is made up of 13 amino acids. This chain's CDR3 is CASSWDRGPGYTF. Here the CDR3 DNA reads TGTGCCAGCAGCTGGGACAGGGGGCCTGGCTACACCTTC.

CDR3 sequence reads: CASSIRNRGNTEAFF. CDR3 sequence (DNA): TGTGCCAGCAGCATAAGAAACCGGGGGAACACTGAAGCTTTCTTT. The V and J genes are TRBV7-2 and TRBJ1-1, with D unresolved. CDR1 is SGHTA, CDR2 FQGNSA, per germline. The V gene lost 5 bases and the J gene lost 1 base, with 14 bases spanning the gap. This CDR3 has 15 residues.

V and J are TRBV5-1 and TRBJ2-7, with D tentatively TRBD1 (5 bases). V was trimmed by 0 bases and J by 2 bases, leaving 6 bases between them. Germline V gene lookup returns CDR1 SGHRS and CDR2 YFSETQ. The CDR3 consists of 13 residues. CDR3 bases: TGCGCCAGCAGCTTGGAGGGGACCTACGAGCAGTACTTC. It encodes CASSLEGTYEQYF.

The chain employs TRBV29-1 and TRBJ1-3; 11 positions agree with TRBD1. Germline CDR1 is SQVTM and CDR2 is ANQGSEA. CDR3 length: 13 amino acids. V lost 7 bases, J lost 3 bases, and 2 bases stayed unmatched. In DNA form, the CDR3 reads TGCAGCGGGACAGGGGGCTTTGGAAACACCATATATTTT. It translates to CSGTGGFGNTIYF.

As to this clone: The DNA is left out, because the CDR3 cannot be placed on it with certainty; the CDR3 is given as TCRdb lists it. CDR3 protein: CASSFWRGLDTGELFF. The chain joins TRBV6-5 to TRBJ2-2; the tabulated D call, TRBD2, remains unverified against the DNA. Per the germline V gene, CDR1 is MNHEY and CDR2 is SVGAGI. The CDR3 sequence runs 16 residues, both termini included.

This chain joins TRBV4-3 and TRBJ1-1; 7 positions match TRBD1. The germline V gene encodes CDR1 LGHNA and CDR2 YSLEER. The CDR3 has 17 amino acids. The ends lost 4 bases at V and 1 base at J; junction bases unmatched: 12. CDR3 coding DNA: TGCGCCAGCAGCCCGCTCGACAGGGAGAGGGAGAACACTGAAGCTTTCTTT. This codes for CASSPLDRERENTEAFF.

Details on this clone: The same CDR3 also results from other DNA sequences found in this sample. The CDR3 DNA reads TGTGCCAGTAGTATTGGCGGGAACACTGAAGCTTTCTTT. Translating gives CASSIGGNTEAFF. V and J are TRBV19 and TRBJ1-1; D uncertain. The CDR3 sequence is 13 residues long. Germline V CDR1 and CDR2: LNHDA, SQIVND (reference sequence). V lost 3 bases and J lost 1, with 6 bases in between. The variable domain in full, completed from reference TRBV19 and TRBJ1-1, reads DGGITQSPKYLFRKEGQNVTLSCEQNLNHDAMYWYRQDPGQGLRLIYYSQIVNDFQKGDIAEGYSVSREKKESFPLTVTSAQKNPTAFYLCASSIGGNTEAFFGQGTRLTVV.

The CDR3, as DNA: TGTGCCAGCTCACCTAGGACAGGGATAATCTACGAGCAGTACTTC. It specifies CASSPRTGIIYEQYF. The rearrangement uses TRBV18 and TRBJ2-7; TRBD1 matches 8 bases. V shed 3 bases and J 3 bases; nucleotides not matched to a gene: 7. The CDR3 length is 15 residues. The germline CDR1 and CDR2 sequences are KGHSH and LQKENI.

V is TRBV2 and J is TRBJ1-2, with 7 nucleotides matching TRBD1. The trim removed 7 bases at V and 4 bases at J, leaving 9 bases unmatched. The germline V gene encodes CDR1 SNHLY and CDR2 FYNNEI. The CDR3 is 14 amino acids. The CDR3 coding sequence is TGTGCCAGCATTGAGTTGGGACAGTCCTATGGCTACACCTTC. Encoded protein: CASIELGQSYGYTF.

This clone turned up a few times. This chain connects TRBV7-6 to TRBJ1-1; D is uncertain. CDR1 and CDR2 (germline): SGHVS, FNYEAQ. V was shortened by 5 bases and J by 2 bases, with 9 bases between the two germline ends. The CDR3 is made up of 13 amino acids. DNA for the CDR3: TGTGCCAGCAGCGCTACCCGCAACACTGAAGCTTTCTTT. This translates into CASSATRNTEAFF.

This clone has only one observation. This chain joins TRBV11-2 and TRBJ2-3, with 7 nucleotides matching TRBD2. Germline V gene data show CDR1 as SGHAT and CDR2 as FQNNGV. Unmatched junction bases numbered 14, after V lost 8 bases and J lost 6 bases. CDR3 length: 15 residues. CDR3 sequence (DNA): TGTGCCAGCCTAAAAACCGGCGGGAGCGCGGATACGCAGTATTTT. Encoded protein: CASLKTGGSADTQYF. The whole variable domain, remainder taken from reference TRBV11-2 and TRBJ2-3, is EAGVAQSPRYKIIEKRQSVAFWCNPISGHATLYWYQQILGQGPKLLIQFQNNGVVDDSQLPKDRFSAERLKGVDSTLKIQPAKLEDSAVYLCASLKTGGSADTQYFGPGTRLTVL.

The chain carries TRBV12-3 or TRBV12-4 and TRBJ2-1; D call uncertain. CDR3 length: 13 residues. V gave up 3 bases and J gave up 10 bases, with 13 bases separating them. DNA of the CDR3: TGTGCCAGCAGTTTGTTGGCCCGCGGAGAGCAGTTCTTC. It translates to CASSLLARGEQFF.

The chain employs TRBV25-1 and TRBJ1-5; D is ambiguous. This CDR3 has 12 amino acids. Germline loops: CDR1 MGHDK, CDR2 SYGVNS. Trimming removed 3 bases from V and 4 bases from J, with 4 bases in between. As DNA, the CDR3 is TGTGCCAGCAGTGACGGTAATCAGCCCCAGCATTTT. Residues: CASSDGNQPQHF.

The chain carries TRBV18 and TRBJ2-3; 9 bases line up with TRBD2. The CDR3 is made up of 16 amino acids. Germline loops: CDR1 KGHSH, CDR2 LQKENI. V lost 3 bases, J lost 2 bases, and 6 bases stayed unmatched. The DNA of the CDR3 is TGTGCCAGCTCACCCTTTGGCGGGGGGGCCACAGATACGCAGTATTTT. Translated, it gives CASSPFGGGATDTQYF.

This clone appeared once. V is TRBV7-8 and J is TRBJ2-7; D is unclear. Trimming pared 5 bases from V and 4 bases from J, leaving 15 bases between. The CDR3 has 14 residues. CDR1 is SGHVS and CDR2 is FQNEAQ in the germline V gene. DNA of the CDR3: TGTGCCAGCAGCCCTGCGGCCTTCCTTTACGAGCAGTACTTC. Residues: CASSPAAFLYEQYF. The whole variable domain, filled in from reference TRBV7-8 and TRBJ2-7, reads GAGVSQSPRYKVAKRGQDVALRCDPISGHVSLFWYQQALGQGPEFLTYFQNEAQLDKSGLPSDRFFAERPEGSVSTLKIQRTQQEDSAVYLCASSPAAFLYEQYFGPGTRLTVT.